This T cell receptor beta chain was recovered during a study of blood T cell repertoires in COVID-19. Study context: Spain, Italy and the United States supplied samples that represented acute and convalescent COVID-19. The cDNA or gDNA used as material had been derived from T cells, B-cell-depleted T cells, or PBMCs.

In the source study's methods: Nucleated cell counts were estimated from reference gene primer amplification. The data were produced by immunoSEQ multiplex PCR, yet TCRdb's version contains in-frame clones alone and is incomplete. For V, J and clone size, that table is used; D and trimming come from the DNA. This table holds around 170,000 clones, 83% found once. Per germline, CDR1 ENHRY and CDR2 SYGVKD. The CDR3 loop spans 17 amino acids. Trimming cost V 4 bases and J 0 bases; bases outside gene matches: 6. This sequence joins TRBV10-3 and TRBJ2-6; the match to TRBD1 covers 7 bases. Specimen: peripheral blood. This TCR came from a human donor in a cohort sampled during active COVID-19. The CDR3 here is CAISGGQATSGANVLTF. CDR3 DNA sequence: TGTGCCATCAGTGGTGGACAGGCAACCTCTGGGGCCAACGTCCTGACTTTC.